A selection of T cell receptor beta chains follows, all from one sample in a study of technical replicates of blood from several donors. Assay used: immunoSEQ multiplex PCR; TCRdb lists only in-frame clones, some missing. The sample has approximately 85,000 clones, approximately 95% seen once. Sequenced: T cells isolated from PBMCs. All receptors derive from a human donor in good health. Both conserved end residues are part of each CDR3. D genes are given only for firm matches. Part of the rows lack a size; the others show once, few, many or a class for expanded clones.

TRBV5-1	TRBJ2-3	-	-	TGCGCCAGCAGCTTGGCTGACACGGGCACAGATACGCAGTATTTT	CASSLADTGTDTQYF
TRBV6-1	TRBJ1-1	-	few	TGTGCCAGCAGGGCGGGGAACACTGAAGCTTTCTTT	CASRAGNTEAFF
TRBV5-1	TRBJ2-7	-	once	TGCGCCAGCAGCATGGACCAGACCTACGAGCAGTACTTC	CASSMDQTYEQYF
TRBV13	TRBJ1-2	-	-	TGTGCCAGCAGCTTGGGACATATATACTATGGCTACACCTTC	CASSLGHIYYGYTF
TRBV29-1	TRBJ2-5	-	once	TGCAGCGCTAACAGGGGGGGAGAGACCCAGTACTTC	CSANRGGETQYF
TRBV7-9	TRBJ2-7	TRBD1	-	TGTGCCAGCAGCCCTCCAGGACGAACAGGGGGCGGCTACGAGCAGTACTTC	CASSPPGRTGGGYEQYF
TRBV5-1	TRBJ1-2	TRBD1	-	TGCGCCAGCAGGTCGACAGGGACCTATGGCTACACCTTC	CASRSTGTYGYTF
TRBV27	TRBJ2-7	-	-	TGTGCCAGCAGTCCTCCGGAGGGGTTTGGCTACGAGCAGTACTTC	CASSPPEGFGYEQYF
TRBV7-7	TRBJ2-5	TRBD2	few	TGTGCTAGCAGCTTGACTAGCGGGGGTGAGACCCAGTACTTC	CASSLTSGGETQYF
TRBV5-6	TRBJ1-6	TRBD1	once	TGTGCCAGCAGCTCAGGGGGCAGGGGAAGGTCACCCCTCCACTTT	CASSSGGRGRSPLHF
TRBV7-6	TRBJ2-7	-	-	TGTGCCAGCTCCTTTAGCGGGCAGGGGGCAAGGTACGAGCAGTACTTC	CASSFSGQGARYEQYF
TRBV28	TRBJ2-1	-	once	TGTGCCAGCAGTTTAAGTCTCGGGGATCGAGATGAGCAGTTCTTC	CASSLSLGDRDEQFF
TRBV2	TRBJ1-2	-	few	TGTGCCAGCAGTGAACGTACTGCCTATGGCTACACCTTC	CASSERTAYGYTF
TRBV19	TRBJ1-1	TRBD1	-	TGTGCCAGTAGTGAAGGGGACAGGGGGGACACTGAAGCTTTCTTT	CASSEGDRGDTEAFF
TRBV6-1	TRBJ1-5	-	-	TGTGCCAGCAGTGAAGTCAGGGTTGGATGGCATTTT	CASSEVRVGWHF
TRBV6-5	TRBJ1-1	-	-	TGTGCCAGCAGTTCTGACACTTTCACTGAAGCTTTCTTT	CASSSDTFTEAFF
TRBV7-8	TRBJ1-6	-	-	TGTGCCAGCAGCAATAACAATCCCTCCTATAATTCACCCCTCCACTTT	CASSNNNPSYNSPLHF
TRBV27	TRBJ2-7	-	-	TGTGCCAGCAGTTCCGGGGGATTTAGGATCTACGAGCAGTACTTC	CASSSGGFRIYEQYF
TRBV5-1	TRBJ2-1	TRBD2	-	TGCGCCAGCAGCTTCGTTGCGGGGGGCTTTAGCTCCTACAATGAGCAGTTCTTC	CASSFVAGGFSSYNEQFF
TRBV19	TRBJ1-4	-	-	TGTGCCAGTAGTACGCAGGAGGTGGAGGAAAAACTGTTTTTT	CASSTQEVEEKLFF
TRBV27	TRBJ2-7	-	-	TGTGCCAGCAGCACAGTACAGTCCAGGGGCTACGAGCAGTACTTC	CASSTVQSRGYEQYF
TRBV14	TRBJ2-3	-	-	TGTGCCAGCAGCCAAGTTGCCGGGAAGGCAGATACGCAGTATTTT	CASSQVAGKADTQYF
TRBV19	TRBJ1-3	-	-	TGTGCCAGTAGTATATCAAGCACTTCGAGCCATTCTGGAAACACCATATATTTT	CASSISSTSSHSGNTIYF
TRBV13	TRBJ2-1	TRBD2	-	TGTGCCAGCAGGAGGGGACTAGCGGGGTTATACAATGAGCAGTTCTTC	CASRRGLAGLYNEQFF
TRBV7-2	TRBJ1-3	-	-	TGTGCCAGCAGCACCTACTCTGGGACATCTGGAAACACCATATATTTT	CASSTYSGTSGNTIYF
TRBV9	TRBJ2-6	-	-	TGTGCCAGCAGCGTAGAACAGGGAGGGGGCTCTGGGGCCAACGTCCTGACTTTC	CASSVEQGGGSGANVLTF
TRBV5-6	TRBJ2-7	-	-	TGTGCCAGCAGCTTGGTAGACAGTCGATCCTACGAGCAGTACTTC	CASSLVDSRSYEQYF
TRBV9	TRBJ2-7	TRBD1	-	TGTGCCAGCAGCGTATTTTCGACATTCCTACCCTCCCCGGGACAGGGAATTTTCGAGCAGTACTTC	CASSVFSTFLPSPGQGIFEQYF
TRBV5-1	TRBJ2-1	TRBD1	-	TGCGCCAGCTGCTTACTGACAGGGTACAATGAGCAGTTCTTC	CASCLLTGYNEQFF
TRBV5-1	TRBJ1-6	TRBD1	-	TGCGCCAGCAGCTTGGGCCCCGGGACAGGGGAAAATTCACCCCTCCACTTT	CASSLGPGTGENSPLHF
TRBV21-1	TRBJ2-2	-	-	TGTGCCAGCAGCAAAACCATCCTACTAGCGTTTATTACCGGGGAGCTGTTTTTT	CASSKTILLAFITGELFF